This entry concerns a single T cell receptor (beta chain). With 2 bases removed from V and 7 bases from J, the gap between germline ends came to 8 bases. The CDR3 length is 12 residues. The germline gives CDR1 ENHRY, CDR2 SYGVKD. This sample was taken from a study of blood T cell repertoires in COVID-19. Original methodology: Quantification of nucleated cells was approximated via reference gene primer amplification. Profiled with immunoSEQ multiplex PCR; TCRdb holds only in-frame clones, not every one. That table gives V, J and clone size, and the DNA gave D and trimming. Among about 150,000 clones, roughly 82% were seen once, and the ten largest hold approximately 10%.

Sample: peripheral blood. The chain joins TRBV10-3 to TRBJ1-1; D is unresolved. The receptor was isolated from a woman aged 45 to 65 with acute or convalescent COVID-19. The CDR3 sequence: CAISELPNEAFF. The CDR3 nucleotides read TGTGCCATCAGTGAGCTACCTAATGAAGCTTTCTTT.